These T cell receptor beta chains were read from a single sample in a study of shared clonotypes between healthy human individuals. TCRdb keeps only in-frame clones here, not all; method: immunoSEQ multiplex PCR. The sample consists of about 1 million clones, approximately 70% of them appearing once. Sequencing was performed on memory CD4+ T cells sorted from blood. The source is a man between 18 and 35 years old in good health. Both conserved end residues are part of each CDR3.

J,V,CDR3
TRBJ1-5,TRBV2,CASSGRTAMNQPQHF
TRBJ2-7,TRBV10-3,CAISDSGTAYEQYF
TRBJ2-3,TRBV19,CASSGRTIQGTDTQYF
TRBJ1-3,TRBV7-8,CASSWGQGATSGNTIYF
TRBJ2-7,TRBV7-2,CASSLPPGQSSSEQYF
TRBJ1-4,TRBV6-6,CASTKGREEKLFF
TRBJ2-7,TRBV7-2,CASSITGGYEQYF
TRBJ1-4,TRBV15,CATSRESGARTNEKLFF
TRBJ2-7,TRBV25-1,CASSDIRDRPYEQYF
TRBJ2-7,TRBV20-1,CSAEDLEQYF
TRBJ2-1,TRBV4-3,CASSRELTSGSSYNEQFF
TRBJ2-5,TRBV5-6,CASSYARGQETQYF
TRBJ2-7,TRBV11-1,CASSNRQTYEQYF
TRBJ2-7,TRBV19,CASSVKGGYEQYF
TRBJ1-3,TRBV6-7,CASSPLGSKQGEAGNTIYF
TRBJ1-4,TRBV10-3,CAISVGEKLFF
TRBJ1-1,TRBV19,CASQSSEVYTEAFF
TRBJ1-2,TRBV9,CASSVSTGRGYTF
TRBJ2-7,TRBV30,CAWSEGGTWQYF
TRBJ2-3,TRBV10-1,CASSESGQGSGRTQYF
TRBJ2-7,TRBV29-1,CSATPGQGTHYEQYF
TRBJ1-6,TRBV6-6,CAGTSSSSYNSPLHF
TRBJ1-3,TRBV19,CASSTDFSGNTIYF
TRBJ2-7,TRBV29-1,CSVQENQGAGYEQYF
TRBJ2-1,TRBV28,CASSPGVLSYNEQFF
TRBJ2-7,TRBV5-1,CASSSGVLIRLGEQYF
TRBJ1-1,TRBV6-6,CASSQTGTLNTEAFF
TRBJ2-3,TRBV11-1,CASSPRGAVTDTQYF
TRBJ1-4,TRBV18,CASSPPGGNEKLFF
TRBJ1-4,TRBV28,CATWSVKREKLFF
TRBJ2-3,TRBV5-4,CASSHDGNTQYF
TRBJ2-6,TRBV4-1,CASSQFSRQGKSTGANVLTF
TRBJ1-2,TRBV14,CASSQVDFYGYTF
TRBJ2-7,TRBV11-2,CASVEGNSYEQYF
TRBJ2-1,TRBV5-4,CASSLGLADTYNEQFF
TRBJ1-2,TRBV2,CASSVEQGDYGYTF